The source of this T cell receptor beta chain is a study of blood T cell repertoires in COVID-19. Across the whole study: The United States, Italy and Spain were the sources of the acute and convalescent COVID-19 samples.

Germline CDR1 SQVTM, CDR2 ANQGSEA. The CDR3 is made up of 13 amino acids. V lost 4 bases and J lost 5, with 12 bases in between. Enrolment of Seattle patients took place during active infection, and they were followed longitudinally. Authors' methods: Nucleated cell counts were estimated from reference gene primer amplification. The data were produced by immunoSEQ multiplex PCR, yet TCRdb's version contains in-frame clones alone and is incomplete. V, J and clone size were drawn from that table, and D and trimming were deduced from the DNA. This table holds under 200,000 clones, 85% to 90% found once. The chain links TRBV29-1 to TRBJ2-1; perhaps TRBD1 as D (7 bases). Specimen: peripheral blood. The receptor comes from an older woman with COVID-19, enrolled during active disease. In DNA form, the CDR3 reads TGCAGCGTTGTCAGGGGGGATCACAATGAGCAGTTCTTC. This codes for CSVVRGDHNEQFF.